A few counts support the clone carrying this TCR beta chain. The sample originates from a study of T-cell memory formation after mild COVID-19. Constant-segment primers were used for 5'RACE, and the resulting TCR alpha and TCR beta cDNA libraries carried sample barcodes and UMIs. TCRdb recomputed calls from the 5' RACE reads with MiXCR, one row per CDR3 protein. The profile shows approximately 560,000 distinct CDR3 sequences, 15% to 20% of them singletons. CDR1 and CDR2 (germline): MNHNS, SASEGT. Trimming removed 7 bases at V and 0 bases at J, with 12 bases between. CDR3 size: 15 residues. The chain couples TRBV6-1 to TRBJ2-2; maybe TRBD2 (6 bases). The TCR sequence derives from an adult woman who had mild COVID-19 (a few samples of this study predate the infection). Cell type and time point are not known. The sample comprised PBMCs or a T cell subset sorted from them (not recorded which). The DNA of the CDR3 is TGTGCCAGCACCCGCGGGGCCTCGAACACCGGGGAGCTGTTTTTT. It translates to CASTRGASNTGELFF.